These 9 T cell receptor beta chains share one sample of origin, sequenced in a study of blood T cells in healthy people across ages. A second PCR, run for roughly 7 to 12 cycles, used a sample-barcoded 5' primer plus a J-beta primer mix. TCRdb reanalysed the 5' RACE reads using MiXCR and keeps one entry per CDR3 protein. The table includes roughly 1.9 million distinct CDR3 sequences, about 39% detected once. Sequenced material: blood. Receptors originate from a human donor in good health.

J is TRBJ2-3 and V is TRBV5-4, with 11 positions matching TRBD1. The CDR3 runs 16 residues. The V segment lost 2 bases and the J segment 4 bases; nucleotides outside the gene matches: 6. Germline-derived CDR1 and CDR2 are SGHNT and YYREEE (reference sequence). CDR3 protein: CASSLRTGGASDTQYF. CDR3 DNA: TGTGCCAGCAGCTTAAGGACAGGGGGCGCCTCAGATACGCAGTATTTT. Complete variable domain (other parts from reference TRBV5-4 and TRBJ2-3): ETGVTQSPTHLIKTRGQQVTLRCSSQSGHNTVSWYQQALGQGPQFIFQYYREEENGRGNFPPRFSGLQFPNYSSELNVNALELDDSALYLCASSLRTGGASDTQYFGPGTRLTVL.

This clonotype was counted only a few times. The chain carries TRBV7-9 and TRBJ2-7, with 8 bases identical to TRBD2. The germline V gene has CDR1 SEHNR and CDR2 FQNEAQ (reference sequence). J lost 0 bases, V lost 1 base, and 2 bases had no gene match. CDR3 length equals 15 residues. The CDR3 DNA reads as TGTGCCAGCAGCTTAGAGCGGGGGAGCTCCTACGAGCAGTACTTC. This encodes CASSLERGSSYEQYF.

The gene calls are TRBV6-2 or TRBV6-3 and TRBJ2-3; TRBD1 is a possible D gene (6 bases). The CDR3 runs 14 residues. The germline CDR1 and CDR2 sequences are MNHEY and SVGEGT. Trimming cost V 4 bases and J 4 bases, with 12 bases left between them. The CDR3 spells CASSWTAGADTQYF. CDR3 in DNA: TGTGCCAGCAGTTGGACAGCAGGGGCAGATACGCAGTATTTT.

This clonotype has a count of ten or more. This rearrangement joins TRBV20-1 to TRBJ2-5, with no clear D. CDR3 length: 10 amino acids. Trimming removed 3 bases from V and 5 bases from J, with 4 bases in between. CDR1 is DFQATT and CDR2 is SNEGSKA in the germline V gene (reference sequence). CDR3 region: CSARRETQYF. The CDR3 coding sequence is TGCAGTGCTAGGCGGGAGACCCAGTACTTC.

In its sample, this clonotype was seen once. In DNA form, the CDR3 reads TGTGCCAGCGGCACCCTATCGGGGGAATTACACGAGCAGTACTTC. It codes for CASGTLSGELHEQYF. This rearrangement joins TRBV5-5 to TRBJ2-5; possible D gene TRBD2, 6 bases. The DNA end favors TRBJ2-7, so the J call may be wrong. CDR1 and CDR2 (germline): SGHKS, YYEKEE (reference sequence). CDR3 length equals 15 residues.

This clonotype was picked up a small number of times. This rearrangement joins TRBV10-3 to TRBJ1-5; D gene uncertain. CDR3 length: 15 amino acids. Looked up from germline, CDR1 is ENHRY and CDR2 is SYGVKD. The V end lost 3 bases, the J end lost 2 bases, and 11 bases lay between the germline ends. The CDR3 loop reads CAISDGLRGNQPQHF. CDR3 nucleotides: TGTGCCATCAGTGACGGGTTAAGGGGCAATCAGCCCCAGCATTTT.

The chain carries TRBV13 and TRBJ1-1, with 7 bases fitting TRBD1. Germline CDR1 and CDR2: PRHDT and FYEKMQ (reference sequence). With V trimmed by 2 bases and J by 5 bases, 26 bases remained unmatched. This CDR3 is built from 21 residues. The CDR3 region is CASSLRRWESPGQYLGTEAFF. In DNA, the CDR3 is TGTGCCAGCAGCTTACGGCGTTGGGAGTCTCCGGGACAGTACCTTGGTACTGAAGCTTTCTTT.

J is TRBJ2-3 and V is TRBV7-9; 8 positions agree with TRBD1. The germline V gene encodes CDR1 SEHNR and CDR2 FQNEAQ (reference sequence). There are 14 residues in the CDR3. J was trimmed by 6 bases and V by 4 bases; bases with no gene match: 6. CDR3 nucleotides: TGTGCCAGCAGCTCAAGTTCAGGGGGCGATACGCAGTATTTT. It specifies CASSSSSGGDTQYF.

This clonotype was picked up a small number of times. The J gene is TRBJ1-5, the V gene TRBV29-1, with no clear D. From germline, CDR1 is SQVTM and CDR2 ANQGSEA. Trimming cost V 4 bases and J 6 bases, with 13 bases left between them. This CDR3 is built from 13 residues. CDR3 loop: CSVVGSEGQPQHF. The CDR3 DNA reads TGCAGCGTTGTTGGTTCCGAGGGTCAGCCCCAGCATTTT. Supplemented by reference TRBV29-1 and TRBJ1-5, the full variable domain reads SAVISQKPSRDICQRGTSLTIQCQVDSQVTMMFWYRQQPGQSLTLIATANQGSEATYESGFVIDKFPISRPNLTFSTLTVSNMSPEDSSIYLCSVVGSEGQPQHFGDGTRLSIL.